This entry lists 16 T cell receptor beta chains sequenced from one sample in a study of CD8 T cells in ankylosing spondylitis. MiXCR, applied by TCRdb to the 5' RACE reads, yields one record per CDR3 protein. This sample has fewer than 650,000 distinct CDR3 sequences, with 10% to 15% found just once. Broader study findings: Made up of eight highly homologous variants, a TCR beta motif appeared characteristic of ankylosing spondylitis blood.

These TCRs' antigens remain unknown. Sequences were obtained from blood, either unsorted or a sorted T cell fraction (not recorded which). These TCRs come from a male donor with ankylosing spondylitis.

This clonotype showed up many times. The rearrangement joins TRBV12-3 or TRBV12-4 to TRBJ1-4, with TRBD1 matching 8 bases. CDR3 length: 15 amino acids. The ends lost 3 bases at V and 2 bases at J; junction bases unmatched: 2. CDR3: CASSFQGATNEKLFF. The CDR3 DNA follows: TGTGCCAGCAGTTTTCAGGGGGCCACTAATGAAAAACTGTTTTTT.

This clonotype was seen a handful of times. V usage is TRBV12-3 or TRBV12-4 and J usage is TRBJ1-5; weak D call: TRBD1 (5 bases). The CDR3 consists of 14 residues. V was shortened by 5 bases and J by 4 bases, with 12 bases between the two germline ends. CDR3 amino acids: CASSPGAGNQPQHF. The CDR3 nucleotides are TGTGCCAGCAGTCCCGGGGCAGGGAATCAGCCCCAGCATTTT.

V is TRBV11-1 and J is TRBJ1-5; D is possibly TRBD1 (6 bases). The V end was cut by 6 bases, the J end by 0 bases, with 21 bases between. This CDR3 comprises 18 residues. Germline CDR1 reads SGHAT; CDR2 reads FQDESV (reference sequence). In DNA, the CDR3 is TGTGCCAGCAGTCTCGGGACACAACACGGGTATAGCAATCAGCCCCAGCATTTT. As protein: CASSLGTQHGYSNQPQHF.

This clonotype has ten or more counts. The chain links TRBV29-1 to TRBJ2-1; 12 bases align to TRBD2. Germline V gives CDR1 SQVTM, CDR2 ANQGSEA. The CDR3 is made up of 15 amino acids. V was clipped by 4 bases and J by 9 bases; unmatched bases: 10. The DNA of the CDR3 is TGCAGCGTTGGCGCTAGCGGGAGGGCCTACGGTGAGCAGTTCTTC. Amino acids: CSVGASGRAYGEQFF.

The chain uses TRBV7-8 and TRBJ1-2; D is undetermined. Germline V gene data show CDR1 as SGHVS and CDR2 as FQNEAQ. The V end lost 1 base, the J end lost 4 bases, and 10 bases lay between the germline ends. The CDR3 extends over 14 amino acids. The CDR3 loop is CASSLEVSSYGYTF. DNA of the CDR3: TGTGCCAGCAGCTTAGAGGTTTCGAGCTATGGCTACACCTTC.

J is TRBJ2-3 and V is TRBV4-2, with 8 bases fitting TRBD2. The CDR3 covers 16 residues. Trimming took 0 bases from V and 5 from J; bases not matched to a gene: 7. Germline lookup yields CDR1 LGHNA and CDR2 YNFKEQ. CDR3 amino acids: CASSQDGSGSKDTQYF. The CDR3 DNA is TGTGCCAGCAGCCAAGATGGCAGCGGGAGTAAAGATACGCAGTATTTT.

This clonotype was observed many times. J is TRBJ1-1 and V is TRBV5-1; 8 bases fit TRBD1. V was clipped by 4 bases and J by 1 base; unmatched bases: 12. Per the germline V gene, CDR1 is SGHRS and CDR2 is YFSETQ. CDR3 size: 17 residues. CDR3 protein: CASSSIPDGTGNTEAFF. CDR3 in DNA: TGCGCCAGCAGCAGTATCCCGGACGGGACAGGGAACACTGAAGCTTTCTTT.

The CDR3 nucleotides are TGTGCCACCAGCAAATCCTTGGACAGGGGAGATCAGCGGCATCATTTT. Translation gives CATSKSLDRGDQRHHF. This chain connects TRBV15 to TRBJ1-5; 9 bases agree with TRBD1. Looked up from germline, CDR1 is LNHNV and CDR2 is YYDKDF (reference sequence). The ends lost 4 bases at V and 16 bases at J; junction bases unmatched: 20. CDR3 length equals 16 residues.

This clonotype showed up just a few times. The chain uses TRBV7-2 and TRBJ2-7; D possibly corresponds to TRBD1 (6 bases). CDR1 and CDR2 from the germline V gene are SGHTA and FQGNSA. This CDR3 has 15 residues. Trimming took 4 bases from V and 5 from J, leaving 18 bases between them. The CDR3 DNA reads TGTGCCAGCAGCTCCTTTACACAGGGCCGGGACGAGCAGTACTTC. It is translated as CASSSFTQGRDEQYF. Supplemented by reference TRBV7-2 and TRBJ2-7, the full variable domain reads GAGVSQSPSNKVTEKGKDVELRCDPISGHTALYWYRQSLGQGLEFLIYFQGNSAPDKSGLPSDRFSAERTGGSVSTLTIQRTQQEDSAVYLCASSSFTQGRDEQYFGPGTRLTVT.

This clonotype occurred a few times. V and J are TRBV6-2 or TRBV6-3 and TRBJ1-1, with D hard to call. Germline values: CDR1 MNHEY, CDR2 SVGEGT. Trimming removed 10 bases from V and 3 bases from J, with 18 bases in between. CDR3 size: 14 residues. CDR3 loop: CATLPAAVDTEAFF. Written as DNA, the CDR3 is TGTGCCACCCTTCCGGCAGCTGTAGACACTGAAGCTTTCTTT.

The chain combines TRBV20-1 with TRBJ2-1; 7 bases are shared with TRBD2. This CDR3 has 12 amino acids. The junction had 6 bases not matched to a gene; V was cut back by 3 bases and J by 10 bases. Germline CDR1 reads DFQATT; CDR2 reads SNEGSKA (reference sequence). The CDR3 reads CSARTSYWEQFF. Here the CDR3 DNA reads TGCAGTGCTAGGACTAGCTATTGGGAGCAGTTCTTC.

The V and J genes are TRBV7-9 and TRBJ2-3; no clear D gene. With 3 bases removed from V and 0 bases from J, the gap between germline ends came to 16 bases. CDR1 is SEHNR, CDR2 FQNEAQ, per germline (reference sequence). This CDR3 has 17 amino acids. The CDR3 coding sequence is TGTGCCAGCAGCTTCCCTATTAGGTCTTATAGCACAGATACGCAGTATTTT. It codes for CASSFPIRSYSTDTQYF.

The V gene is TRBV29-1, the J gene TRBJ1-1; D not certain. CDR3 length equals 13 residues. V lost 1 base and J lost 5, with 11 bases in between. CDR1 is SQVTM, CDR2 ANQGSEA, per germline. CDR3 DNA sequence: TGCAGCGTTGAAGTACGGGGTGGGACTGAAGCTTTCTTT. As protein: CSVEVRGGTEAFF.

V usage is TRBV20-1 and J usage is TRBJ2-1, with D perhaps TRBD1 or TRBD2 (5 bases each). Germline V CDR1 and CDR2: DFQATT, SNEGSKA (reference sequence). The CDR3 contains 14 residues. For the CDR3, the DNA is TGCACCCTGGGTTCGGGGCCATCCTACAATGAGCAGTTCTTC. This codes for CTLGSGPSYNEQFF.

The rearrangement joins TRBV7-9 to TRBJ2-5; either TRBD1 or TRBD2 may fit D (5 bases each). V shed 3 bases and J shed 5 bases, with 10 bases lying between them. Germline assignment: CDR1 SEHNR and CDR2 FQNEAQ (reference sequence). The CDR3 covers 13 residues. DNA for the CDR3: TGTGCCAGCAGCTTGGGGGTTCCGGAGACCCAGTACTTC. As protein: CASSLGVPETQYF.

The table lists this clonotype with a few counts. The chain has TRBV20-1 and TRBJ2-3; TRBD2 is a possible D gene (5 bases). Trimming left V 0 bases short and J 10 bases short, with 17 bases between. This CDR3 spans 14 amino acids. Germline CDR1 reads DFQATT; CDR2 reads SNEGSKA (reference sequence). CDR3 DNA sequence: TGCAGTGCTAGAGAGATAGCGAGAACCGATCCGCAGTATTTT. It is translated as CSAREIARTDPQYF.